This T cell receptor beta chain was sequenced during a study of cytomegalovirus exposure and HLA in healthy donors. There are 12 residues in the CDR3. The PCR contained 60 Vbeta and 13 Jbeta primers. Authors' methods: There were some 87 million unique TCR beta chains by a later count, and about 12 million of them were shared. Libraries were prepared by immunoSEQ multiplex PCR; TCRdb keeps only in-frame clonotypes and omits some of them. V and J calls and clone size are copied from that table; D and trimming were computed from the DNA. The sample shows 100,000 to 150,000 clones, approximately 85% of them seen only once. Regarding the study as a whole: A few V segments could not be told apart, such as TRBV6-2 and TRBV6-3, and were left out. One cluster of highly shared sequence variants probably arose as a sequencing artifact.

To note about this clone: Its specificity is not known.

Healthy individuals who donated bone marrow served as the donors. Sequencing input: PBMCs. V and J are TRBV21-1 and TRBJ1-5. TRBV21-1 is recorded as a pseudogene. The receptor was isolated from a boy younger than 18 in good health and CMV-seronegative. The CDR3 region has the DNA TGTGCCAGCAGATATTTTAATCAGCCCCAGCATTTT. Its protein is CASRYFNQPQHF.